Detailed here is one T cell receptor (beta chain). Its antigen is not known. Combined were second doses at about 4 or about 12 weeks. Sequenced by immunoSEQ multiplex PCR; TCRdb stores in-frame clones only, minus some. This table has approximately 150,000 clones, over 75% appearing once. This sample was taken from a study of T cell responses to AZD1222 COVID-19 vaccine. Broader study findings: Unmutated variant regions are reportedly targeted by nearly half of spike-specific TCRs.

Germline values: CDR1 SGHAT, CDR2 FQNNGV. V was trimmed by 1 base and J by 0 bases, leaving 16 bases between them. This CDR3 is built from 17 residues. Sequenced here: peripheral blood, sampled 28 days after the second AZD1222 dose. This TCR derives from an adult who received the AZD1222 COVID-19 vaccine. V is TRBV11-2 and J is TRBJ2-7, with no clear D. This chain's CDR3 is CASSLATHIQHSYEQYF. In DNA, the CDR3 is TGTGCCAGCAGCTTAGCGACACATATCCAACACTCCTACGAGCAGTACTTC.